The 27 T cell receptor beta chains below all came from one sample that was sequenced in a study of radiation and T cells in renal cell carcinoma. As for time point: blood 2 weeks post-SBRT. Treatment given: 15 Gy SBRT to primary tumor, nephrectomy 4 weeks later. Using immunoSEQ multiplex PCR, the repertoire was profiled, and TCRdb retains in-frame clones only, with some absent. The sample holds roughly 49,000 clones, 80% seen once. Sequences were derived from blood, sampled from a patient whose treatment included radiotherapy and nephrectomy. These receptors all come from a woman in her 70s with renal cell carcinoma.

V gene TRBV6-4 combines with J gene TRBJ2-7, with 11 bases lining up with TRBD2. The CDR3 has 18 amino acids. In germline, CDR1 is MRHNA, CDR2 SNTAGT. Trimming cost V 2 bases and J 0 bases; bases outside gene matches: 9. The CDR3 nucleotides read TGTGCCAGCAGTGACGTAGCGGGAGGGCCTTGTAGCTCCTACGAGCAGTACTTC. Translation gives CASSDVAGGPCSSYEQYF.

The rearrangement links TRBV6-5 to TRBJ1-5; TRBD1 matches at 7 bases. Germline loops: CDR1 MNHEY, CDR2 SVGAGI. The CDR3 has 14 residues. V was pared by 2 bases and J by 4 bases, with 2 bases of the junction left unmatched. The CDR3 region has the DNA TGTGCCAGCAGTTACGGGGACAGTAATCAGCCCCAGCATTTT. It yields the protein CASSYGDSNQPQHF.

The CDR3 reads CASSAGRPSGANVLTF. CDR3 DNA: TGTGCCAGTAGTGCAGGGAGACCCTCTGGGGCCAACGTCCTGACTTTC. The rearrangement joins TRBV19 to TRBJ2-6; D is perhaps TRBD1 or TRBD2 (5 bases each). The CDR3 totals 16 residues. Trimming left V 5 bases short and J 0 bases short, with 11 bases between. CDR1 is LNHDA and CDR2 is SQIVND in the germline V gene (reference sequence).

The V call is TRBV14, the J call TRBJ2-7, with a possible D match to TRBD1 (6 bases). The CDR3 consists of 13 residues. Germline loops: CDR1 SGHDN, CDR2 FVKESK. Here the CDR3 reads CASQGSFSYEQYF. The CDR3 nucleotides are TGTGCAAGTCAGGGGTCATTCTCCTACGAGCAGTACTTC.

This clone was found once. The chain is built from TRBV18 and TRBJ2-3, with 13 bases identical to TRBD2. The CDR3 spans 16 residues. Germline assignment: CDR1 KGHSH and CDR2 LQKENI. V gave up 5 bases and J gave up 6 bases; unmatched junction bases: 8. The CDR3 here is CASSRTSGSWRDTQYF. CDR3 DNA sequence: TGTGCCAGCTCAAGGACTAGCGGGAGTTGGAGGGATACGCAGTATTTT.

The chain links TRBV18 to TRBJ2-7; the D is unclear. Germline lookup yields CDR1 KGHSH and CDR2 LQKENI. The ends were cut back, 0 bases at V and 2 bases at J, with 8 bases in the middle. CDR3 length equals 14 residues. CDR3 sequence (DNA): TGTGCCAGCTCACCACCGGCCGATCCCTACGAGCAGTACTTC. Protein product: CASSPPADPYEQYF. The variable domain in full, with the rest retrieved from reference TRBV18 and TRBJ2-7, is NAGVMQNPRHLVRRRGQEARLRCSPMKGHSHVYWYRQLPEEGLKFMVYLQKENIIDESGMPKERFSAEFPKEGPSILRIQQVVRGDSAAYFCASSPPADPYEQYFGPGTRLTVT.

The chain uses TRBV4-3 and TRBJ1-1; the D gene is possibly TRBD1 (5 bases). Germline V CDR1 and CDR2: LGHNA, YSLEER. The CDR3 is made up of 14 amino acids. V was trimmed by 3 bases and J by 6 bases, leaving 14 bases between them. CDR3 DNA sequence: TGCGCCAGCAGCCACGGGGCGGTGGGGGCTGAAGCTTTCTTT. Translated, it gives CASSHGAVGAEAFF.

CDR3 residues: CAWSPQGFWTEAFF. For the CDR3, the DNA is TGTGCCTGGAGTCCACAGGGGTTCTGGACTGAAGCTTTCTTT. The chain uses TRBV30 and TRBJ1-1; the match to TRBD1 covers 7 bases. The CDR3 extends over 14 amino acids. Per the germline V gene, CDR1 is GTSNPN and CDR2 is SVGIG (reference sequence). Germline trimming cut 2 bases from V and 5 bases from J; bases unmatched to any gene: 8.

The gene calls are TRBV4-1 and TRBJ2-7; 9 bases align to TRBD1. Germline CDR1 is MGHRA and CDR2 is YSYEKL. The CDR3 consists of 16 residues. V was clipped by 0 bases and J by 9 bases; unmatched bases: 12. The CDR3 sequence: CASSQDPGRDRVTQYF. The CDR3 bases are TGCGCCAGCAGCCAAGATCCTGGCAGGGACAGGGTGACGCAGTACTTC.

The gene calls are TRBV19 and TRBJ2-1; 10 bases line up with TRBD2. V lost 5 bases to trimming and J lost 8 bases; unmatched junction nucleotides: 12. The CDR3 loop spans 16 amino acids. CDR1 and CDR2 from the germline V gene are LNHDA and SQIVND (reference sequence). The CDR3 region has the DNA TGTGCCAGTAGTCCAGGAGGAAGCGGGGGGGCTCATGAGCAGTTCTTC. This sequence encodes CASSPGGSGGAHEQFF.

The chain carries TRBV18 and TRBJ2-2; D possibly corresponds to TRBD1 (5 bases). V lost 0 bases and J lost 1, with 9 bases in between. Germline V gene lookup returns CDR1 KGHSH and CDR2 LQKENI. The CDR3 sequence is 16 residues long. The CDR3 loop is CASSPPSGQNTGELFF. In nucleotides, the CDR3 is TGTGCCAGCTCACCACCTTCAGGGCAGAACACCGGGGAGCTGTTTTTT.

The gene calls are TRBV27 and TRBJ2-2; 10 bases map to TRBD2. Germline CDR1 MNHEY, CDR2 SMNVEV (reference sequence). V trimming: 3 bases; J trimming: 9 bases; junction bases outside the gene matches: 10. CDR3 length: 16 residues. CDR3 nucleotides: TGTGCCAGCAGTTTCCTGGGGCTAGCGGGAGTTAGGGAGCTGTTTTTT. Amino acid sequence: CASSFLGLAGVRELFF.

The gene calls are TRBV7-3 and TRBJ2-3; the D is unclear. In germline, CDR1 is SGHTA, CDR2 FQGTGA. The CDR3 totals 13 residues. Trimming removed 2 bases at V and 2 bases at J, with 5 bases between. The CDR3 nucleotides are TGTGCCAGCAGCTTAGGTGTCACAGATACGCAGTATTTT. This gives the protein CASSLGVTDTQYF.

This clone was counted between two and nine times. This sample also contains other DNA sequences that code for the same CDR3. The CDR3: CASSLGQSNQPQHF. DNA of the CDR3: TGTGCCAGCAGCTTAGGGCAGAGCAATCAGCCCCAGCATTTT. The V and J genes are TRBV7-9 and TRBJ1-5; D remains ambiguous. The V end was cut by 1 base, the J end by 1 base, with 5 bases between. Germline values: CDR1 SEHNR, CDR2 FQNEAQ (reference sequence). CDR3 length: 14 residues.

The CDR3 protein is CASSKAKAKTGGARDTEAFF. The CDR3 DNA reads as TGTGCCAGCAGCAAAGCGAAAGCTAAGACAGGGGGCGCGCGGGACACTGAAGCTTTCTTT. The chain joins TRBV21-1 to TRBJ1-1; TRBD1 was called by the table and not checked on the DNA. TRBV21-1 is a pseudogene segment. The CDR3 sequence is 20 residues long.

The chain combines TRBV6-1 with TRBJ1-4; the match to TRBD1 covers 10 bases. The trim removed 6 bases at V and 5 bases at J, leaving 6 bases unmatched. This CDR3 spans 15 amino acids. In germline, CDR1 is MNHNS, CDR2 SASEGT. The CDR3 region has the DNA TGTGCCAGCAGGGCACGGGACAGGGGCAATGAAAAACTGTTTTTT. Translated: CASRARDRGNEKLFF.

This clone came up once. The V gene is TRBV7-2, the J gene TRBJ2-6; unclear D gene. The V end was cut by 5 bases, the J end by 2 bases, with 13 bases between. CDR1 and CDR2 from the germline V gene are SGHTA and FQGNSA. The CDR3 covers 16 residues. The CDR3 nucleotides read TGTGCCAGCAGCCGGAACCTGGGCGCTGGGGCCAACGTCCTGACTTTC. Translation: CASSRNLGAGANVLTF. Combining the CDR3 with reference TRBV7-2 and TRBJ2-6 gives the whole variable domain GAGVSQSPSNKVTEKGKDVELRCDPISGHTALYWYRQSLGQGLEFLIYFQGNSAPDKSGLPSDRFSAERTGGSVSTLTIQRTQQEDSAVYLCASSRNLGAGANVLTFGAGSRLTVL.

This clone was observed a handful of times. The V call is TRBV29-1, the J call TRBJ2-5; D assignment may be TRBD1 or TRBD2 (5 bases each). Trimming took 6 bases from V and 6 from J, leaving 20 bases between them. CDR3 size: 14 residues. CDR1 is SQVTM, CDR2 ANQGSEA, per germline. In DNA form, the CDR3 reads TGCAGCGTCAGCCGGGACGACGGGCCTCAGACCCAGTACTTC. Protein product: CSVSRDDGPQTQYF.

CDR3 loop: CASSFVPRDSQGYNEQFF. The CDR3 DNA reads TGTGCCAGCAGCTTCGTACCACGGGACAGTCAGGGGTACAATGAGCAGTTCTTC. The chain joins TRBV5-6 to TRBJ2-1; TRBD1 aligns across 7 bases. Unmatched junction bases numbered 15, after V lost 2 bases and J lost 4 bases. The CDR3 sequence is 18 residues long. CDR1 and CDR2 (germline): SGHDT, YYEEEE.

The gene calls are TRBV10-3 and TRBJ2-2; TRBD1 matches at 9 bases. The CDR3 is 17 residues long. V was clipped by 6 bases and J by 0 bases; unmatched bases: 8. Germline V CDR1 and CDR2: ENHRY, SYGVKD. CDR3 sequence: CAIRPLRTGANTGELFF. DNA of the CDR3: TGTGCCATCAGGCCCCTGAGGACAGGGGCGAACACCGGGGAGCTGTTTTTT.

J is TRBJ2-3 and V is TRBV9, with 8 bases matching TRBD2. The CDR3 runs to 16 residues. The germline gives CDR1 SGDLS, CDR2 YYNGEE. J gave up 3 bases and V 1 base, and 7 bases lay outside the gene matches. CDR3 region: CASSVRAGEVTDTQYF. The CDR3, as DNA: TGTGCCAGCAGCGTACGAGCGGGGGAGGTGACAGATACGCAGTATTTT. The complete variable domain, with remaining parts taken from reference TRBV9 and TRBJ2-3, reads DSGVTQTPKHLITATGQRVTLRCSPRSGDLSVYWYQQSLDQGLQFLIQYYNGEERAKGNILERFSAQQFPDLHSELNLSSLELGDSALYFCASSVRAGEVTDTQYFGPGTRLTVL.

This sequence joins TRBV20-1 and TRBJ1-2; D unclear. From germline, CDR1 is DFQATT and CDR2 SNEGSKA (reference sequence). This CDR3 region has 11 residues. V was trimmed by 1 base and J by 8 bases, leaving 8 bases between them. CDR3 in amino acids: CSARALLGYTF. In nucleotides, the CDR3 is TGCAGTGCTAGAGCCCTTTTGGGCTACACCTTC.

The chain combines TRBV19 with TRBJ1-5; 8 bases map to TRBD1. From germline, CDR1 is LNHDA and CDR2 SQIVND (reference sequence). The CDR3 spans 15 residues. The V and J ends lost 4 bases and 2 bases, in that order; junction bases with no gene match: 4. CDR3 coding DNA: TGTGCCAGTAGTAAAATCAGGGGGCGCAATCAGCCCCAGCATTTT. As protein: CASSKIRGRNQPQHF.

The J gene is TRBJ2-5, the V gene TRBV4-3; perhaps D is TRBD1 or TRBD2 (5 bases each). V was cut by 2 bases and J by 5 bases, with 9 bases left in between. Germline CDR1 LGHNA, CDR2 YSLEER. The CDR3 totals 13 residues. This CDR3 reads CASSQHEGETQYF. CDR3 bases: TGCGCCAGCAGCCAACACGAGGGGGAGACCCAGTACTTC.

This chain uses TRBV4-3 with TRBJ1-1; D not certain. CDR1 LGHNA and CDR2 YSLEER come from the germline V gene. This CDR3 contains 14 residues. Trimming left V 4 bases short and J 1 base short, with 10 bases between. The CDR3 here is CASSLNPRNTEAFF. Here the CDR3 DNA reads TGCGCCAGCAGCCTAAACCCAAGGAACACTGAAGCTTTCTTT.

This clone was picked up one time. The J gene is TRBJ2-7, the V gene TRBV6-6; D might be TRBD1 (5 bases). Trimming cost V 0 bases and J 0 bases, with 9 bases left between them. The germline V gene encodes CDR1 MNHNY and CDR2 SVGAGI (reference sequence). CDR3 length equals 15 residues. This CDR3 reads CASSYSPDNSYEQYF. DNA for the CDR3: TGTGCCAGCAGTTACTCGCCGGACAACTCCTACGAGCAGTACTTC.

In this sample, this clone turned up a few times. The chain is built from TRBV19 and TRBJ1-6, with TRBD1 matching over 8 bases. The CDR3 has 11 amino acids. J gave up 9 bases and V 8 bases, and 0 bases lay outside the gene matches. Germline CDR1 reads LNHDA; CDR2 reads SQIVND (reference sequence). The CDR3 region has the DNA TGTGCCAGTGGACAGGGTTCACCCCTCCACTTT. It translates to CASGQGSPLHF.